The source of this TCR beta chain is a study of a mutant IDH1 vaccine in newly diagnosed glioma. For the study at large: There were approximately 62% males and about 38% females among treated patients, whose mean age was roughly 40 years. Prior therapy was radiotherapy, temozolomide, or both; most received both.

Time point defined: week 35, safety follow-up. Doses of 300 ug of mutant IDH1 20-mer peptide were given with topical imiquimod. The study gave patients eight vaccinations in weeks 1, 3, 5, 7, 11, 15, 19, 23. Tumors from donors were new WHO grade 3 or 4 IDH1-mutant astrocytomas with ATRX loss. About this clone itself: No antigen is known for it.

Some clones are missing from TCRdb's copy, which holds only in-frame ones; the method was immunoSEQ multiplex PCR. The table has about 32,000 clones, 81% seen once. Sequences were derived from PBMCs, sampled from a glioma patient whose treatment included an IDH1 peptide vaccine. This sequence was found in a man aged 25-40 years with glioma.

The CDR3 sequence is CASSPQGYTIYF. The CDR3 coding sequence is TGTGCCAGCAGCCCGCAGGGTTACACCATATATTTT. The J gene is TRBJ1-3, the V gene TRBV4-2; TRBD1 is a possible D gene (5 bases). Looked up from germline, CDR1 is LGHNA and CDR2 is YNFKEQ. CDR3 length equals 12 residues. Trimming shortened V by 4 bases and J by 8 bases, and 9 bases separated the two germline ends.